A single sample is the source of the 27 T cell receptor beta chains below, sequenced in a study of graft-versus-host responses after intestinal transplantation. Assay used: immunoSEQ multiplex PCR; TCRdb lists only in-frame clones, some missing. The table lists over 85,000 clones, 85% to 95% of them singletons, with less than 0.6% in the top ten. Their target antigens are unknown. Sequenced material: unstimulated CD8+ T cells sorted from spleen or lymph node cells, taken before intestinal transplant. These receptors originate from a human donor who received an intestinal transplant.

The CDR3 loop reads CASSLVGDSYEQYF. DNA for the CDR3: TGTGCCAGCAGCTTGGTCGGGGACTCCTACGAGCAGTACTTC. The chain has TRBV7-9 and TRBJ2-7, with D possibly being TRBD2 (5 bases). V was cut by 3 bases and J by 0 bases, with 9 bases left in between. Germline lookup yields CDR1 SEHNR and CDR2 FQNEAQ (reference sequence). CDR3 length: 14 amino acids.

J is TRBJ2-5 and V is TRBV4-3; TRBD2 matches at 10 bases. The CDR3 has 17 amino acids. CDR1 and CDR2 from the germline V gene are LGHNA and YSLEER. The V and J ends lost 0 bases and 5 bases, in that order; junction bases with no gene match: 9. The CDR3 DNA reads as TGCGCCAGCAGCCAAGATTACTGGGCTAGCGGGGGCGAGACCCAGTACTTC. This encodes CASSQDYWASGGETQYF.

This chain connects TRBV29-1 to TRBJ2-7; possible D gene TRBD1, 5 bases. Germline V gives CDR1 SQVTM, CDR2 ANQGSEA. The CDR3 is 12 amino acids. Trimming pared 1 base from V and 6 bases from J, leaving 10 bases between. CDR3 in DNA: TGCAGCGTTGAAGGGTGGGGCACCGAGCAGTACTTC. Its protein product is CSVEGWGTEQYF.

In regard to this clone: Other DNA sequences from this sample encode an identical CDR3 as well. Written as DNA, the CDR3 is TGTGCCAGCAGCGTCGGGCTAGCGGGAGTGGCCGGGGAGCTGTTTTTT. Its protein product is CASSVGLAGVAGELFF. The J gene is TRBJ2-2, the V gene TRBV11-1; TRBD2 aligns across 10 bases. Germline V gene data show CDR1 as SGHAT and CDR2 as FQDESV (reference sequence). The CDR3 contains 16 residues. With V trimmed by 5 bases and J by 6 bases, 9 bases remained unmatched.

This chain connects TRBV10-1 to TRBJ2-2, with D unresolved. The CDR3 is 11 amino acids. Germline CDR1 reads WNHNN; CDR2 reads SYGVQD (reference sequence). CDR3 region: CVGTGSGELFF. For the CDR3, the DNA is TGCGTCGGAACGGGTTCCGGGGAGCTGTTTTTT.

The J gene is TRBJ2-5, the V gene TRBV10-3; D possibly corresponds to TRBD1 (5 bases). The germline CDR1 and CDR2 sequences are ENHRY and SYGVKD. V lost 2 bases and J lost 4, with 8 bases in between. The CDR3 is 13 residues long. The CDR3 DNA is TGTGCCATCAGTGAGCTGGACATAGAGACCCAGTACTTC. Protein product: CAISELDIETQYF.

The chain combines TRBV4-3 with TRBJ2-5; 13 bases align to TRBD2. The CDR3 is 17 amino acids. The germline gives CDR1 LGHNA, CDR2 YSLEER. Germline trimming cut 4 bases from V and 5 bases from J; bases unmatched to any gene: 10. The CDR3 loop reads CASSRGDTSGGAETQYF. The CDR3 nucleotides are TGCGCCAGCAGCCGGGGGGATACTAGCGGGGGGGCGGAGACCCAGTACTTC.

V is TRBV30 and J is TRBJ1-6, with D tentatively TRBD1 (5 bases). CDR1 and CDR2 (germline): GTSNPN, SVGIG (reference sequence). This CDR3 is 15 amino acids long. V lost 3 bases to trimming and J lost 4 bases, with 13 bases between them. The chain's CDR3 is CAWSGGRTYNSPLHF. Here the CDR3 DNA reads TGTGCCTGGAGCGGGGGACGGACGTATAATTCACCCCTCCACTTT.

V usage is TRBV13 and J usage is TRBJ1-2, with 11 bases matching TRBD1. This CDR3 comprises 15 residues. V dropped 5 bases and J dropped 3; count of bases not matched to a gene: 5. In germline, CDR1 is PRHDT, CDR2 FYEKMQ (reference sequence). CDR3 DNA sequence: TGTGCCAGCAGCGGATGGACAGGGGGCGACTATGGCTACACCTTC. Amino acid sequence: CASSGWTGGDYGYTF.

This clone appeared once. J is TRBJ2-4 and V is TRBV7-9; TRBD1 matches at 10 bases. The CDR3 totals 14 residues. The ends lost 4 bases at V and 15 bases at J; junction bases unmatched: 12. The germline V gene has CDR1 SEHNR and CDR2 FQNEAQ (reference sequence). The CDR3 is CASSSPGQGIFWYF. The CDR3 coding sequence is TGTGCCAGCAGCTCGCCGGGACAGGGGATTTTTTGGTACTTC.

This sequence joins TRBV11-2 and TRBJ2-5, with 7 bases identical to TRBD2. This CDR3 has 14 residues. The V segment lost 5 bases and the J segment 3 bases; nucleotides outside the gene matches: 6. Germline CDR1 SGHAT, CDR2 FQNNGV. CDR3 protein: CASSLSGPKETQYF. For the CDR3, the DNA is TGTGCCAGCAGCCTTAGCGGGCCTAAAGAGACCCAGTACTTC.

V gene TRBV7-9 combines with J gene TRBJ2-7, with TRBD2 identical over 8 bases. Per the germline V gene, CDR1 is SEHNR and CDR2 is FQNEAQ (reference sequence). CDR3 length: 16 residues. The V and J ends lost 1 base and 3 bases, in that order; junction bases with no gene match: 8. The CDR3 loop reads CASSLERTSSNYEQYF. Here the CDR3 DNA reads TGTGCCAGCAGCTTAGAGCGGACTAGCAGTAACTACGAGCAGTACTTC.

The chain combines TRBV4-1 with TRBJ1-1; the D is unclear. With 6 bases removed from V and 0 bases from J, the gap between germline ends came to 14 bases. CDR1 MGHRA and CDR2 YSYEKL come from the germline V gene. This CDR3 has 15 residues. Written as DNA, the CDR3 is TGCGCCAGCAGGGAGGACGCTGAGATGAACACTGAAGCTTTCTTT. The encoded protein is CASREDAEMNTEAFF.

The chain carries TRBV13 and TRBJ2-3, with TRBD2 matching over 10 bases. The trim removed 0 bases at V and 3 bases at J, leaving 3 bases unmatched. Germline-derived CDR1 and CDR2 are PRHDT and FYEKMQ (reference sequence). The CDR3 has 16 residues. CDR3 nucleotides: TGTGCCAGCAGCTTAGGGCTAGCGGGGGCAACAGATACGCAGTATTTT. Protein sequence: CASSLGLAGATDTQYF.

This clone was observed a single time. The rearrangement uses TRBV11-2 and TRBJ2-1; 11 nucleotides line up with TRBD2. This CDR3 has 14 residues. The ends lost 10 bases at V and 7 bases at J; junction bases unmatched: 9. The V gene's germline CDR1 is SGHAT and CDR2 FQNNGV. The DNA for the CDR3 is TGTGCCACCCAAACTAGCGGGAGTTTGAATGAGCAGTTCTTC. Its protein is CATQTSGSLNEQFF.

This clone has just one count. The chain combines TRBV10-2 with TRBJ1-2; no firm D call. Germline V gene sequence: CDR1 WSHSY, CDR2 SAAADI. V lost 10 bases, J lost 3 bases, and 18 bases lay in between. The CDR3 spans 14 residues. The CDR3: CATQPQTGYYGYTF. The CDR3 DNA follows: TGCGCCACCCAACCCCAGACTGGGTACTATGGCTACACCTTC.

The V call is TRBV9, the J call TRBJ1-2; TRBD1 matches 7 bases. This CDR3 has 13 amino acids. After removal of 3 bases from V and 6 bases from J, the junction contained 5 bases not matched to a gene. The germline V gene has CDR1 SGDLS and CDR2 YYNGEE. CDR3 amino acids: CASSATGPDGYTF. The CDR3 DNA reads as TGTGCCAGCAGCGCGACAGGGCCAGATGGCTACACCTTC.

V is TRBV30 and J is TRBJ2-5; possible D gene TRBD1, 6 bases. V lost 0 bases to trimming and J lost 3 bases, with 14 bases between them. The CDR3 is 15 amino acids. Germline CDR1 and CDR2: GTSNPN and SVGIG (reference sequence). The CDR3 coding sequence is TGTGCCTGGAGTGTACTGCAAGGGACAAAAGAGACCCAGTACTTC. This encodes CAWSVLQGTKETQYF.

The chain has TRBV27 and TRBJ1-6; D is perhaps TRBD1 (5 bases). Looked up from germline, CDR1 is MNHEY and CDR2 is SMNVEV (reference sequence). V lost 7 bases, J lost 8 bases, and 15 bases lay in between. The length of the CDR3 is 14 residues. This CDR3 reads CASKITGRDSPLHF. The CDR3 DNA reads as TGTGCCAGCAAAATTACAGGAAGAGATTCACCCCTCCACTTT.

This sequence joins TRBV11-3 and TRBJ2-7, with no clear D. Trimming removed 4 bases from V and 0 bases from J, with 7 bases in between. This CDR3 region has 13 residues. Germline CDR1 reads SGHNT; CDR2 reads YENEEA. The chain's CDR3 is CASSSGSSYEQYF. CDR3 coding DNA: TGTGCCAGCAGCTCAGGTAGCTCCTACGAGCAGTACTTC.

The V and J genes are TRBV27 and TRBJ1-6; TRBD1 aligns across 7 bases. J lost 7 bases, V lost 6 bases, and 9 bases had no gene match. CDR1 and CDR2 (germline): MNHEY, SMNVEV (reference sequence). The CDR3 spans 15 residues. The CDR3 DNA follows: TGTGCCAGCAGCGTAGACAGGGTAGTCAATTCACCCCTCCACTTT. Its protein is CASSVDRVVNSPLHF.

The chain combines TRBV7-9 with TRBJ2-2, with D unresolved. The length of the CDR3 is 15 residues. Germline V lookup: CDR1 SEHNR, CDR2 FQNEAQ (reference sequence). Trimming removed 2 bases from V and 7 bases from J, with 14 bases in between. The DNA of the CDR3 is TGTGCCAGCAGCTTACAAGGAGCGCTCTTCGGGGAGCTGTTTTTT. Translated, it gives CASSLQGALFGELFF.

The rearrangement joins TRBV29-1 to TRBJ2-7, with 11 bases identical to TRBD1. The CDR3 is 14 amino acids. V was pared by 5 bases and J by 2 bases, with 5 bases of the junction left unmatched. Germline V gene lookup returns CDR1 SQVTM and CDR2 ANQGSEA. CDR3: CSVRPGQGAYEQYF. DNA of the CDR3: TGCAGCGTTCGACCGGGACAGGGGGCCTACGAGCAGTACTTC.

The J gene is TRBJ2-2, the V gene TRBV7-9, with a tentative D call TRBD2 (6 bases). The CDR3 has 16 residues. Germline CDR1 SEHNR, CDR2 FQNEAQ (reference sequence). Trimming removed 3 bases from V and 7 bases from J, with 18 bases in between. This CDR3 is CASSLPREGGDGELFF. In nucleotides, the CDR3 is TGTGCCAGCAGCTTGCCGCGGGAAGGCGGGGACGGGGAGCTGTTTTTT.

CDR3 nucleotide sequence: TGTGCCAGCAGTTTGCTTCGCAGCTATGGCTACACCTTC. Amino acid sequence: CASSLLRSYGYTF. The J gene is TRBJ1-2, the V gene TRBV28; D is unresolved. Germline values: CDR1 MDHEN, CDR2 SYDVKM. The CDR3 covers 13 residues. The V gene lost 3 bases and the J gene lost 4 bases, with 9 bases spanning the gap.

The chain joins TRBV30 to TRBJ2-1; D perhaps matches TRBD2 (6 bases). CDR1 GTSNPN and CDR2 SVGIG come from the germline V gene (reference sequence). The CDR3 is 13 amino acids. With 2 bases removed from V and 6 bases from J, the gap between germline ends came to 11 bases. CDR3 loop: CAWSTLAVNEQFF. Here the CDR3 DNA reads TGTGCCTGGAGTACACTAGCAGTCAATGAGCAGTTCTTC.

The chain carries TRBV10-1 and TRBJ2-7; D is perhaps TRBD1 (6 bases). V lost 4 bases to trimming and J lost 3 bases, with 19 bases between them. The CDR3 loop spans 16 amino acids. Germline CDR1 WNHNN, CDR2 SYGVQD (reference sequence). CDR3 nucleotides: TGCGCCAGCAGTGGCGGCGAGCGGAAACAGGGCTACGAGCAGTACTTC. This translates into CASSGGERKQGYEQYF.